Here is one TCR beta chain with its context. This sample is drawn from a study of blood T cell repertoires in COVID-19. This CDR3 comprises 14 residues. The V and J ends lost 5 bases and 3 bases respectively, with 17 bases between them. Germline loops: CDR1 GTSNPN, CDR2 SVGIG (reference sequence). Using immunoSEQ multiplex PCR, the repertoire was profiled, and TCRdb retains in-frame clones only, with some absent. Altogether around 220,000 clones are present, roughly 80% being singletons, with the ten largest covering approximately 5%. The gene calls are TRBV30 and TRBJ2-7, with D possibly matching TRBD1 (5 bases). Sequenced: peripheral blood. This receptor was taken from a human donor in a cohort sampled during active COVID-19. CDR3 region: CAWVGPRSIYEQYF. The CDR3 DNA reads TGTGCCTGGGTGGGGCCCCGATCAATCTACGAGCAGTACTTC.